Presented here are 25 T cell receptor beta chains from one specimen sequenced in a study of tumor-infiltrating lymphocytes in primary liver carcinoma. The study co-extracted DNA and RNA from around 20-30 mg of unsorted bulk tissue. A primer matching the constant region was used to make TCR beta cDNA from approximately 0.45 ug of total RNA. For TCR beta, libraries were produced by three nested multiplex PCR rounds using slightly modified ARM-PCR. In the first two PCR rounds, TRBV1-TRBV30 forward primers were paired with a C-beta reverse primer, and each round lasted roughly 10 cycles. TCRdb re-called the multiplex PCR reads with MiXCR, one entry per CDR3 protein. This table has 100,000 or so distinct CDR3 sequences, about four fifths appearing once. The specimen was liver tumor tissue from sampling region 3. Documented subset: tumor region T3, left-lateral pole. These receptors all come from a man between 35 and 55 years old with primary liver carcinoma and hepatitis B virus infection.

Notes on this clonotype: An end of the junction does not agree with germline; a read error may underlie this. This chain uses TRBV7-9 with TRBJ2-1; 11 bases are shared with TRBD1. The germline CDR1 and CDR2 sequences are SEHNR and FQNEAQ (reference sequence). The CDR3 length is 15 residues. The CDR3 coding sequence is TGTGCTAGCAGCTTAGGGGACAGGGGGAGGGATGAGCAGTTCTTC. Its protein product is CASSLGDRGRDEQFF.

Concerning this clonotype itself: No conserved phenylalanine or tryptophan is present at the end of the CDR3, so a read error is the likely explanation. This CDR3 reads CASILNANEQFL. The CDR3 DNA is TGTGCAAGCATCTTAAATGCCAATGAGCAGTTCTTA. The rearrangement links TRBV11-3 to TRBJ2-1; the D is unclear. Germline V CDR1 and CDR2: SGHNT, YENEEA. The CDR3 runs to 12 residues.

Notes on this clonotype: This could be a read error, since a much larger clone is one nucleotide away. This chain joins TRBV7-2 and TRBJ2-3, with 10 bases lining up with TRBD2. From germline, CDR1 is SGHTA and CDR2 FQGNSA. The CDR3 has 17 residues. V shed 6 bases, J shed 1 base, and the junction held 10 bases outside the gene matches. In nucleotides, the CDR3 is TGTACCAGCAGACGGACTAGCGGTTCGGGGGGCACAGATACGCAGTATTTT. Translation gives CTSRRTSGSGGTDTQYF.

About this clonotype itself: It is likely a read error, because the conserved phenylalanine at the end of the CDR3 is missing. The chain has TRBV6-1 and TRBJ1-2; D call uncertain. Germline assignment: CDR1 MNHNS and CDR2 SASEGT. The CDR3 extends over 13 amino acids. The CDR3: CASSEVPNYGYTS. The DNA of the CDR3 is TGCGCCAGCAGTGAAGTTCCAAACTACGGCTACACCTCC.

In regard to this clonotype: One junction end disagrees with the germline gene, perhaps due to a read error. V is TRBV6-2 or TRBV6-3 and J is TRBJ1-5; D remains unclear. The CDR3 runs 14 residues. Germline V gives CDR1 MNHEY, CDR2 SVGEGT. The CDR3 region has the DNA TGTCCCAGCAGCACCAGACCGAGTAATCAGCCCCAGCATTTT. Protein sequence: CPSSTRPSNQPQHF.

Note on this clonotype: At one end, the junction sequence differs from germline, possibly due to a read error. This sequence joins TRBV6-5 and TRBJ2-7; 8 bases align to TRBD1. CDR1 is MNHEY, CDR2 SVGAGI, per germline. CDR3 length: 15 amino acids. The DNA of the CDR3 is TGTGCTAGCAGTTATGGACAGGGAAGAGCCTACGAGCAGTATTTC. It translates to CASSYGQGRAYEQYF.

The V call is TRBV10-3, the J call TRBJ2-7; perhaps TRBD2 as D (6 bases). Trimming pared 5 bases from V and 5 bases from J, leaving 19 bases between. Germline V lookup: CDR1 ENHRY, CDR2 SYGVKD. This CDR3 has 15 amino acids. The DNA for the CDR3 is TGTGCCATCAGTTATCGGGGATCGGGAGTAGACGAGCAGTACTTC. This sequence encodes CAISYRGSGVDEQYF.

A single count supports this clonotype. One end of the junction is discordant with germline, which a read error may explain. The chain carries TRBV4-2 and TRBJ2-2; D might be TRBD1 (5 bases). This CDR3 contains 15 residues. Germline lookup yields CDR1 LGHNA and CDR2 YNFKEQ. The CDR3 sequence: CGSSQLTDHTGELFF. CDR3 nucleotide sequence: TGTGGCAGCAGCCAGTTGACAGACCACACTGGGGAGCTGTTTTTT.

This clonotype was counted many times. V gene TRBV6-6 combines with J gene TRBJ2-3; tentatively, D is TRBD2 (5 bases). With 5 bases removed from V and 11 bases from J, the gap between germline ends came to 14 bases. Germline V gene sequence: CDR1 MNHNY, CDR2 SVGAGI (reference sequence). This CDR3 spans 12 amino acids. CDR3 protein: CASSPDSILQYF. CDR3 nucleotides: TGTGCCAGCAGTCCGGACTCCATTCTGCAGTATTTT.

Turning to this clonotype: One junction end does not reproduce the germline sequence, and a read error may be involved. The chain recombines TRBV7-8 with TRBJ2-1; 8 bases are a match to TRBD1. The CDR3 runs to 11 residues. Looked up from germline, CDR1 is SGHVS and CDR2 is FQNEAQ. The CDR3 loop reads CVSSPGQGLYF. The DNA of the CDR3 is TGTGTCAGCAGCCCTGGACAGGGTCTATACTTC.

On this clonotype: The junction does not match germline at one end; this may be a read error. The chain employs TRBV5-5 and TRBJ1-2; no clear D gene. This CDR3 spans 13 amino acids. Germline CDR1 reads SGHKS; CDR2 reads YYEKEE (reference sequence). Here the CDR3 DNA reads TGTGACAGCAGCCCCGACGTCGGGTATGGTTACACCTTC. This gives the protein CDSSPDVGYGYTF.

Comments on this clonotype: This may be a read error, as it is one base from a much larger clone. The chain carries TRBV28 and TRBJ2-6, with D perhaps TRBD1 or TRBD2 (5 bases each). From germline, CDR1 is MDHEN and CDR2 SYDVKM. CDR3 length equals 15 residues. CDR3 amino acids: CASRTQGSGANVLSF. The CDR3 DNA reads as TGTGCCAGCAGGACCCAGGGATCCGGGGCCAACGTCCTGTCTTTC.

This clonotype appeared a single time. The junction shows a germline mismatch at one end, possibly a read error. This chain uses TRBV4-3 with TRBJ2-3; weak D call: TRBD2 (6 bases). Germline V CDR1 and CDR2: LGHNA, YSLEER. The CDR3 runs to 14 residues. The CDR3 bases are TGCGCCAGCAGCCAAGGACTAGACACAGATACGCAGTGTTTT. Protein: CASSQGLDTDTQCF.

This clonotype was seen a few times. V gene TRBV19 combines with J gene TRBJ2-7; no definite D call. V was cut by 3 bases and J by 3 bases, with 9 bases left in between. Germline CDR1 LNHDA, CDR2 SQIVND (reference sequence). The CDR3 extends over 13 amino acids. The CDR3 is CASSISSGYEQYF. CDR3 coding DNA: TGTGCCAGTAGTATCAGTAGTGGCTACGAGCAGTACTTC.

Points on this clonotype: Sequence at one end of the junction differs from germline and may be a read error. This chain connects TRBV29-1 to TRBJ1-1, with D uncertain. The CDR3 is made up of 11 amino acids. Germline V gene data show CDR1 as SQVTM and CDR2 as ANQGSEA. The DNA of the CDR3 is TGCAGCGTTATCGAGAACGCTGAAACTTTCTTC. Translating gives CSVIENAETFF.

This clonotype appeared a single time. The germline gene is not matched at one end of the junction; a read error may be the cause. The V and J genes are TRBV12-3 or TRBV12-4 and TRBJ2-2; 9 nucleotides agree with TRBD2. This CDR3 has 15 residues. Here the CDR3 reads CASRLAGLNSGELFF. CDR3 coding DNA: TGTGCCAGCAGACTAGCGGGCCTTAACAGCGGGGAACTGTTTTTT.

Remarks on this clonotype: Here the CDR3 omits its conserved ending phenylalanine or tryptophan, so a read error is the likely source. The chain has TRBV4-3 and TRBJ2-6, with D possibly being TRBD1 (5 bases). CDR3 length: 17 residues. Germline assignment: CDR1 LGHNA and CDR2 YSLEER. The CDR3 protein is CASSQDGLRSGANALTI. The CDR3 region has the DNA TGCGCCAGCAGCCAAGATGGGCTCCGCTCTGGGGCCAACGCCCTGACTATC.

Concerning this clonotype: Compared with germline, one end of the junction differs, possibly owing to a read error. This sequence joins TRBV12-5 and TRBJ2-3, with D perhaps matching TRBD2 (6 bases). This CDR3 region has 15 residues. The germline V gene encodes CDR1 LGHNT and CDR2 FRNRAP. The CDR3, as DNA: TGTGCTAGTAGTTTGTCCGGGGACTTCACTGATACGCAGTATTTT. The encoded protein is CASSLSGDFTDTQYF.

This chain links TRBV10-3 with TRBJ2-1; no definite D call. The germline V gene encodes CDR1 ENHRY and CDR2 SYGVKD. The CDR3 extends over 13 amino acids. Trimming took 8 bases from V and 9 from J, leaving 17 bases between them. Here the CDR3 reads CAIRGSLGSEQFF. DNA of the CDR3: TGTGCCATCCGAGGCTCTCTAGGCAGTGAGCAGTTCTTC.

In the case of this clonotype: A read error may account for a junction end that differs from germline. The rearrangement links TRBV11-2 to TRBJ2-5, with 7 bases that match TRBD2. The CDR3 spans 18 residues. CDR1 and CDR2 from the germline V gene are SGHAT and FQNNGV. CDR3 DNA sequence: TGTGTCAGTAGCCCTAGCTCAATCCAGGGTACTGGGCGGGAGACCCAATACTTC. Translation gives CVSSPSSIQGTGRETQYF.

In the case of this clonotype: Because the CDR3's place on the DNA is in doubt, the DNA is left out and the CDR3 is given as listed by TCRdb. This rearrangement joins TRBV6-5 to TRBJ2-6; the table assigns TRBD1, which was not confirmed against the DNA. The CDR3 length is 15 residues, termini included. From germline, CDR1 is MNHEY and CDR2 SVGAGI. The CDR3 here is CASSCVGAGANVLTF.

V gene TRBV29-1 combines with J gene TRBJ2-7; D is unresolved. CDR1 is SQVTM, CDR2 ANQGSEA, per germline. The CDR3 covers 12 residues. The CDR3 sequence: CSVANSIYEQYV. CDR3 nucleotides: TGCAGCGTTGCTAACAGTATCTACGAGCAGTATGTC.

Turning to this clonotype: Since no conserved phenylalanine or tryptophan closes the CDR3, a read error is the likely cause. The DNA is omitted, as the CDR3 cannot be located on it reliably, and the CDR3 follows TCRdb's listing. The CDR3 loop reads CSVEREGKIQHV. The chain combines TRBV29-1 with TRBJ2-5; TRBD2, the table's D call, lacks a check against the DNA. CDR1 is SQVTM, CDR2 ANQGSEA, per germline. A total of 12 residues make up the CDR3, ends included.

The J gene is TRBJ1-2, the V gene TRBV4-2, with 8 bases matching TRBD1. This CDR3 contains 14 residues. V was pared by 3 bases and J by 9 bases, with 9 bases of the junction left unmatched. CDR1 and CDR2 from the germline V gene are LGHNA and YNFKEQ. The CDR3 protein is CASSQSRTGPRYTF. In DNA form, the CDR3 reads TGTGCCAGCAGCCAGTCACGGACAGGGCCTCGCTACACCTTC.

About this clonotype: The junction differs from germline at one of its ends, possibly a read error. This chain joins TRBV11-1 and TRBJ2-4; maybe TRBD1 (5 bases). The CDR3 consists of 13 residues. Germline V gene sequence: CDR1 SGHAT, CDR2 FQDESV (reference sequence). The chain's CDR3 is CAINRKQGDIQYF. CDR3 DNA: TGCGCCATCAACCGGAAGCAGGGTGACATTCAGTACTTC.